The 13 T cell receptor beta chains given below trace back to one sample, sequenced in a study of regulatory and conventional T cells in RAG deficiency. Sequencing was performed with immunoSEQ multiplex PCR; in TCRdb, only in-frame clones are kept and a portion is missing. The table shows more than 40,000 clones, with approximately 90% occurring only once. Blood CD4+ CD25-low CD127-high conventional T cells supplied the genomic DNA template. The data also belong to a second study, concerning regulatory T cells. Per that paper: The PCR used 52 TRBV and 13 TRBJ primers.

Sequenced sample: CD4+ effector T cells sorted from blood. These receptors were taken from a human donor in good health.

This clone appeared a single time. The chain couples TRBV4-1 to TRBJ2-7, with D tentatively TRBD2 (6 bases). CDR3 size: 18 residues. Germline V CDR1 and CDR2: MGHRA, YSYEKL. The V end lost 1 base, the J end lost 0 bases, and 19 bases lay between the germline ends. CDR3 DNA sequence: TGCGCCAGCAGCCAAGTGGCGCGGGATAGCGCCAGCTCCTACGAGCAGTACTTC. This codes for CASSQVARDSASSYEQYF.

The chain recombines TRBV6-6 with TRBJ2-2, with D perhaps being TRBD1 or TRBD2 (5 bases each). Between the trimmed V and J ends, which lost 5 bases and 9 bases, there was a span of 19 bases. Per the germline V gene, CDR1 is MNHNY and CDR2 is SVGAGI (reference sequence). The CDR3 sequence is 15 residues long. DNA for the CDR3: TGTGCCAGCAGTGAGCCGGGGACGGGGATCAGGGAGCTGTTTTTT. Translation gives CASSEPGTGIRELFF.

The chain carries TRBV11-3 and TRBJ2-6, with TRBD1 matching 7 bases. Losses at the gene ends were 1 base for V and 0 bases for J; bases not matched to a gene: 6. This CDR3 is built from 18 residues. The V gene's germline CDR1 is SGHNT and CDR2 YENEEA. CDR3 DNA sequence: TGTGCCAGCAGCTTAGCCTCGACAGGGCTCTCTGGGGCCAACGTCCTGACTTTC. Amino acid sequence: CASSLASTGLSGANVLTF.

This clone was detected a few times. V gene TRBV20-1 combines with J gene TRBJ2-1, with no clear D. Trimming took off 2 bases at V and 5 bases at J, with 4 bases between the two ends. This CDR3 has 11 amino acids. CDR1 is DFQATT and CDR2 is SNEGSKA in the germline V gene (reference sequence). The CDR3 is CSARFNNEQFF. In DNA, the CDR3 is TGCAGTGCTAGATTCAACAATGAGCAGTTCTTC.

The chain uses TRBV6-5 and TRBJ1-1; D perhaps matches TRBD1 (6 bases). Germline V gene lookup returns CDR1 MNHEY and CDR2 SVGAGI. The CDR3 is 13 residues long. V gave up 3 bases and J gave up 6 bases, with 11 bases separating them. Here the CDR3 DNA reads TGTGCCAGCAGTTATCAGGGGCCCGCTGAAGCTTTCTTT. It codes for CASSYQGPAEAFF.

The gene calls are TRBV5-1 and TRBJ1-2; maybe TRBD1 (5 bases). The germline V gene has CDR1 SGHRS and CDR2 YFSETQ. Between the trimmed V and J ends, which lost 2 bases and 4 bases, there was a span of 12 bases. This CDR3 has 14 residues. This chain's CDR3 is CASSFPGGSYGYTF. The CDR3 DNA reads as TGCGCCAGCAGCTTTCCGGGGGGTAGCTATGGCTACACCTTC.

The rearrangement uses TRBV9 and TRBJ2-3; no firm D call. The CDR3 runs to 15 residues. Germline loops: CDR1 SGDLS, CDR2 YYNGEE. Between the trimmed V and J ends, which lost 0 bases and 0 bases, there was a span of 8 bases. CDR3 DNA: TGTGCCAGCAGCGTAGGGTTGTCTAGCACAGATACGCAGTATTTT. It specifies CASSVGLSSTDTQYF.

This chain joins TRBV19 and TRBJ2-2, with D perhaps matching TRBD2 (6 bases). The CDR3 runs 14 residues. Deletions cut 5 bases from V and 3 bases from J, with 10 bases between. Germline loops: CDR1 LNHDA, CDR2 SQIVND (reference sequence). The CDR3 DNA reads as TGTGCCAGTAGTTTGGGGACTCACACCGGGGAGCTGTTTTTT. Its translation is CASSLGTHTGELFF. Supplemented by reference TRBV19 and TRBJ2-2, the full variable domain reads DGGITQSPKYLFRKEGQNVTLSCEQNLNHDAMYWYRQDPGQGLRLIYYSQIVNDFQKGDIAEGYSVSREKKESFPLTVTSAQKNPTAFYLCASSLGTHTGELFFGEGSRLTVL.

A note on this clone: At one end the junction does not follow the germline gene, possibly because of a read error. The chain has TRBV6-4 and TRBJ2-2; D gene uncertain. The CDR3 runs 15 residues. The germline gives CDR1 MRHNA, CDR2 SNTAGT. The CDR3 sequence is CAGSVEHANTGELFF. Written as DNA, the CDR3 is TGTGCCGGCAGCGTTGAGCACGCGAACACCGGGGAGCTGTTTTTT.

The rearrangement joins TRBV9 to TRBJ2-2; D uncertain. The V end was cut by 3 bases, the J end by 4 bases, with 1 base between. This CDR3 is 11 amino acids long. Germline V lookup: CDR1 SGDLS, CDR2 YYNGEE. In nucleotides, the CDR3 is TGTGCCAGCAGCGCCACCGGGGAGCTGTTTTTT. This translates into CASSATGELFF.

The V gene is TRBV5-1, the J gene TRBJ1-3, with D perhaps matching TRBD1 (6 bases). Germline V gene data show CDR1 as SGHRS and CDR2 as YFSETQ. The V end was cut by 4 bases, the J end by 0 bases, with 11 bases between. The CDR3 spans 15 residues. The CDR3 loop is CASSTSGASGNTIYF. CDR3 sequence (DNA): TGCGCCAGCAGCACCTCGGGGGCCTCTGGAAACACCATATATTTT.

The chain joins TRBV19 to TRBJ1-1; D is possibly TRBD1 (6 bases). In germline, CDR1 is LNHDA, CDR2 SQIVND (reference sequence). The ends were cut back, 7 bases at V and 0 bases at J, with 18 bases in the middle. This CDR3 comprises 16 residues. The CDR3 region has the DNA TGTGCCAGTATCAACAGGGACCGATTATTGAACACTGAAGCTTTCTTT. As protein: CASINRDRLLNTEAFF.

This chain uses TRBV9 with TRBJ2-1; D possibly corresponds to TRBD1 (5 bases). Between the trimmed V and J ends, which lost 3 bases and 8 bases, there was a span of 12 bases. This CDR3 has 13 amino acids. CDR1 is SGDLS, CDR2 YYNGEE, per germline. The CDR3 loop reads CASSEGSFDEQFF. The CDR3 nucleotides read TGTGCCAGCAGCGAGGGGTCGTTCGATGAGCAGTTCTTC.